This T cell receptor (beta chain) was documented in a study of cytomegalovirus exposure and HLA in healthy donors. General observations from the study: Because they were indistinguishable, some V segments, including TRBV6-2 and TRBV6-3, were excluded.

This clone was detected once. The antigen is undetermined. Germline trimming cut 4 bases from V and 0 bases from J; bases unmatched to any gene: 4. The CDR3 has 15 amino acids. Germline CDR1 SGDLS, CDR2 YYNGEE. The PCR made use of 60 Vbeta and 13 Jbeta primers. Generated by immunoSEQ multiplex PCR, the TCRdb table keeps only in-frame clones and is missing some. The sample lists about 190,000 clones; about four fifths were seen once. The clonotype originates from a man aged 25-40 years in good health and CMV-seropositive. The chain combines TRBV9 with TRBJ1-2, with 9 positions matching TRBD1. The sample consisted of PBMCs. The CDR3 DNA sequence: TGTGCCAGCAGCCTAGACAGGGGGGCTAACTATGGCTACACCTTC. This encodes CASSLDRGANYGYTF.